Sequencing of this TCR beta chain was carried out in a study of CD8 T cells in Susac syndrome. An input of about 0.5 to 1 ug of RNA was subjected to reverse transcription using random hexamers. The method of amplification for TCR beta CDR3 was immunoSEQ multiplex PCR, covering 54 Vbeta and 13 Jbeta. TCRdb ran MiXCR on the immunoSEQ multiplex PCR reads and lists one entry per CDR3 protein. In the table there are hundreds of thousands of distinct CDR3 sequences, around 93% of which are singletons. The V and J ends lost 4 bases and 6 bases respectively, with 8 bases between them. CDR1 and CDR2 (germline): SGDLS, YYNGEE. This CDR3 is 12 amino acids long.

Material for sequencing was CD4+ T cells from PBMCs. The genes are TRBV9 and TRBJ2-1; D remains ambiguous. This TCR was recovered from a human donor with multiple sclerosis. CDR3 sequence: CASSPHSNEQFF. The CDR3 DNA reads as TGTGCCAGCAGCCCCCATTCCAATGAGCAGTTCTTC.